These 3 T cell receptor beta chains share one sample of origin, sequenced in a study of T cells after yellow fever vaccination (dated by TCRdb to about 2019). Libraries were made using 5' RACE. The listed sequencing device is Illumina HiSeq 2500. TCRdb took the public reads, trimmed them with fastp at Q25, ran MiXCR for clone calling and kept in-frame beta chains. Each record represents a unique CDR3 protein, reported with the most common genes and DNA among its rows. This sample holds approximately 9,300 distinct CDR3 sequences; roughly 4.8% were observed only once. The top ten hold 1.6% of the sample. The treatment or condition label corresponds to: live attenuated yellow fever vaccine strain. Specimen: PBMCs, either bulk or a sorted T-cell subset (CD4+, CD8+, memory, or dextramer-sorted; not recorded which), collected roughly 14 days after the first yellow fever vaccination. The receptors here all came from a man aged 18 to 30 who received the YFV17D yellow fever vaccine.

This clonotype is medium-sized within its sample. The chain employs TRBV2 and TRBJ2-2; 8 bases are a match to TRBD1. J lost 0 bases, V lost 6 bases, and 3 bases had no gene match. Germline CDR1 is SNHLY and CDR2 is FYNNEI. This CDR3 is 15 amino acids long. The CDR3, as DNA: TGTGCCAGCAGCAGGACAGGGACGAACACCGGGGAGCTGTTTTTT. Encoded protein: CASSRTGTNTGELFF.

This clonotype was counted only a few times. This sequence joins TRBV4-3 and TRBJ2-4; 7 bases match TRBD1. Trimming at V came to 0 bases and at J to 8 bases, leaving 4 bases not matched to a gene. The germline V gene has CDR1 LGHNA and CDR2 YSLEER. The CDR3 spans 14 residues. CDR3 sequence: CASSQETGAHIQYF. In DNA, the CDR3 is TGCGCCAGCAGCCAAGAAACAGGGGCCCACATTCAGTACTTC.

This clonotype has a count of ten or more. The chain carries TRBV20-1 and TRBJ1-1, with 10 bases fitting TRBD1. Germline V gives CDR1 DFQATT, CDR2 SNEGSKA (reference sequence). This CDR3 comprises 14 residues. The V segment lost 2 bases and the J segment 3 bases; nucleotides outside the gene matches: 3. For the CDR3, the DNA is TGCAGTGCTAGACTGACAGGGGGCCACACTGAAGCTTTCTTT. Translated, it gives CSARLTGGHTEAFF.